The source of this T cell receptor (beta chain) is a study of long-term antiretroviral therapy in people with HIV. Study conclusions and caveats: Whichever time point was examined, clones expanded before ART dominated the repertoire.

The libraries were made with immunoSEQ v3.0 at survey level. Assay used: immunoSEQ multiplex PCR; TCRdb lists only in-frame clones, some missing. The sample has 9,500 to 15,000 clones, around 80% seen once. On this clone: What it binds is not known.

Material: unsorted PBMCs, obtained 8.2 years after starting antiretroviral therapy. The clonotype comes from a man aged 50-59 years with HIV.

The CDR3 reads CASSVEAPGTYGYTF. CDR3 nucleotides: TGTGCCAGCAGCGTGGAGGCGCCGGGGACCTATGGCTACACCTTC. The gene calls are TRBV27 and TRBJ1-2; TRBD1 might be the D (5 bases). The CDR3 spans 15 residues. Germline V lookup: CDR1 MNHEY, CDR2 SMNVEV (reference sequence). The V end was cut by 6 bases, the J end by 4 bases, with 18 bases between.